The T cell receptor (beta chain) described here comes from a study of blood T cell repertoires in COVID-19 (dated by TCRdb to the early 2020s). For the study in its entirety: For ImmuneRACE Cohort 3, a participant was defined as recovered based on two consecutive negative NP/OP PCR tests, clearance by a healthcare professional, or resolution of symptoms. Samples from collaborators originated in the United States, Italy and Spain and spanned both the acute and convalescent phases of COVID-19. The prospective study material was composed of cDNA or gDNA derived from T cells, B-cell-depleted T cells, or PBMCs. The dataset comprised deeply sampled blood TCRbeta repertoires from subjects exposed to, actively infected with, or recovered from COVID-19. The repertoires were made available in a free public database intended to serve as a resource for research on the immune response to SARS-CoV-2. Samples were obtained from the ongoing ImmuneRACE study (first 160 participants) and from 950 to 1,500 subjects provided by 6 global collaborators. A de-identified subject ID, COVID-19 status, age in years and sex were almost always included in the sample metadata. HLA class I and class II types, where available, came from metadata supplied by the sample provider rather than from assay-based typing.

TCRbeta CDR3 regions were amplified from genomic DNA by means of the immunoSEQ Assay, a bias-controlled multiplex PCR. The authors processed their data as follows. The number of nucleated cells in each sample was estimated from the amplification of reference gene primers within the assay. Sequence reads were collapsed and filtered to measure the absolute abundance of every unique TCRbeta CDR3 rearrangement. For each sample, productive Simpson clonality was calculated as the square root of Simpson's diversity index across productive rearrangements. As stored in TCRdb, this immuneACCESS dataset retains in-frame rearrangements with V and J assigned. A fraction of the clones does not appear; measured against another copy, unresolved V genes explain less than half of the discrepancy, and the remainder lacks a known reason. V and J calls and clone size come straight from that table; D and trimming were deduced from the DNA. Present in this sample are 250,000 to 300,000 clones, 70% to 90% of which were seen just once. Approximately 2% of the sample goes to the ten largest clones.

As to this clone: What this receptor recognizes is not known. Base qualities are not recorded, but no much larger clone differs from it by a single base.

Participants in the prospective study were enrolled through a virtual design, were aged about 18 to 100 years, and lived in 24 United States geographic areas. In the prospective study, cohorts were assigned on the basis of participant-reported clinical history obtained from a screening survey and a study questionnaire. Each participant in the prospective study had whole blood, serum and a nasopharyngeal or oropharyngeal swab collected by mobile phlebotomists. Participants in the prospective study had the option to provide additional blood draws and questionnaires over a roughly 2-month period. Prospective study blood samples were shipped either frozen or at room temperature before DNA extraction. On the study overall, not on this receptor specifically: How much clinical and demographic metadata was included differed by source and by participant, and the metadata was provided uncurated.

CDR1 is given as SGHRS and CDR2 as YFSETQ, both from the germline V gene. From cysteine to phenylalanine, the CDR3 is 14 amino acids long. Only the CDR3 DNA is retained, 42 bases long and in frame from the first base. V is cut by 4 bases and J by 4 bases, and the space between the germline ends is 13 bases. The TCR was taken from a woman in her fifties or sixties in a cohort exposed to, infected with or recovered from COVID-19 (not recorded which). This chain is built from TRBV5-1 and TRBJ2-3, with TRBD2 perhaps the D gene, on 6 matching bases. The source material was PBMCs or T cells enriched from blood (not recorded which). The DNA reads TGCGCCAGCAGCCAGACTAGAGTGGCAGATACGCAGTATTTT. It specifies CASSQTRVADTQYF.